These 2 T cell receptor beta chains were all obtained from the same sample, sequenced in a study of cytotoxic CD8 clonotypes in ibrutinib-treated CLL. TCRdb keeps only in-frame clones here, not all; method: immunoSEQ multiplex PCR. The sample has 55,000 to 85,000 clones, 90% seen once. The sequences come from PBMCs, collected after 12 months of ibrutinib treatment. These receptors were taken from a human donor with chronic lymphocytic leukemia.

The V call is TRBV6-1, the J call TRBJ1-2; no clear D. Germline lookup yields CDR1 MNHNS and CDR2 SASEGT. V lost 5 bases, J lost 2 bases, and 15 bases lay in between. The CDR3 runs 15 residues. CDR3 nucleotide sequence: TGTGCCAGCAGTCCATCCGGGATCCGAAACTATGGCTACACCTTC. It specifies CASSPSGIRNYGYTF.

The genes are TRBV9 and TRBJ2-1; 8 positions agree with TRBD2. The CDR3 consists of 15 residues. The germline V gene has CDR1 SGDLS and CDR2 YYNGEE. Germline trimming cut 4 bases from V and 4 bases from J; bases unmatched to any gene: 7. The CDR3 DNA reads TGTGCCAGCAGCCAGTACTTAGCGGGATACAATGAGCAGTTCTTC. It encodes CASSQYLAGYNEQFF. Full variable domain (outside the CDR3, taken from reference TRBV9 and TRBJ2-1): DSGVTQTPKHLITATGQRVTLRCSPRSGDLSVYWYQQSLDQGLQFLIQYYNGEERAKGNILERFSAQQFPDLHSELNLSSLELGDSALYFCASSQYLAGYNEQFFGPGTRLTVL.